These T cell receptor beta chains were read from a single sample in a study of cytomegalovirus exposure and HLA in healthy donors. Clones were sequenced by immunoSEQ multiplex PCR, and TCRdb holds only the in-frame ones, with some missing. The data show about 90,000 clones, 65% to 75% seen once. The sequenced sample consisted of PBMCs. Receptors originate from a man younger than 40 in good health and CMV-seronegative. Each CDR3 is given with its conserved first and last residue. The order of the fields is clone size, D gene, V gene, J gene, CDR3 protein, CDR3 DNA. A D gene is named only where the DNA matches it firmly. Part of the rows lack a size; the others show once, few, many or a class for expanded clones.

abundance: -; d_gene: TRBD1; v_gene: TRBV30; j_gene: TRBJ2-7; CDR3aa: CAHRDRSSYEQYF; CDR3nt: TGTGCCCACAGGGACAGGTCATCCTACGAGCAGTACTTC
abundance: -; d_gene: TRBD1; v_gene: TRBV7-9; j_gene: TRBJ1-1; CDR3aa: CSSSSRKTGLGPNTEAFF; CDR3nt: TGTTCCAGCAGCTCTCGGAAGACAGGGTTGGGGCCGAACACTGAAGCTTTCTTT
abundance: once; d_gene: -; v_gene: TRBV27; j_gene: TRBJ1-4; CDR3aa: CASSLGPLNEKLFF; CDR3nt: TGTGCCAGCAGTTTGGGGCCCCTTAATGAAAAACTGTTTTTT
abundance: -; d_gene: -; v_gene: TRBV25-1; j_gene: TRBJ2-2; CDR3aa: CASSDRGNTGELFF; CDR3nt: TGTGCCAGCAGTGACAGGGGAAATACCGGGGAGCTGTTTTTT
abundance: -; d_gene: TRBD1; v_gene: TRBV5-1; j_gene: TRBJ1-1; CDR3aa: CASSAGQGWAFF; CDR3nt: TGCGCCAGCAGCGCCGGACAGGGTTGGGCTTTCTTT
abundance: -; d_gene: TRBD1; v_gene: TRBV7-9; j_gene: TRBJ1-4; CDR3aa: CASSSATDRGNEKLFF; CDR3nt: TGTGCCAGCAGCTCGGCCACGGACAGGGGCAATGAAAAACTGTTTTTT
abundance: -; d_gene: -; v_gene: TRBV6-5; j_gene: TRBJ2-7; CDR3aa: CASSYTGVLYEQYF; CDR3nt: TGTGCCAGCAGTTACACCGGTGTTCTCTACGAGCAGTACTTC
abundance: -; d_gene: TRBD2; v_gene: TRBV14; j_gene: TRBJ2-2; CDR3aa: CASSRQTSEFGELFF; CDR3nt: TGTGCCAGCAGCCGACAGACTAGCGAATTCGGGGAGCTGTTTTTT
abundance: -; d_gene: -; v_gene: TRBV9; j_gene: TRBJ1-2; CDR3aa: CASSEMLDSPGYTF; CDR3nt: TGTGCCAGCAGCGAGATGTTGGACAGTCCTGGCTACACCTTC
abundance: -; d_gene: TRBD2; v_gene: TRBV19; j_gene: TRBJ2-5; CDR3aa: CASLSSGKGEETQYF; CDR3nt: TGTGCCAGTCTCTCTAGCGGTAAAGGAGAGGAGACCCAGTACTTC
abundance: -; d_gene: TRBD1; v_gene: TRBV6-1; j_gene: TRBJ1-1; CDR3aa: CASTPGQVSRGEAFF; CDR3nt: TGTGCCAGCACCCCCGGACAGGTCTCTAGGGGTGAAGCTTTCTTT
abundance: -; d_gene: TRBD1; v_gene: TRBV4-3; j_gene: TRBJ2-5; CDR3aa: CASSQSTGAQETQYF; CDR3nt: TGCGCCAGCAGCCAATCGACAGGGGCCCAAGAGACCCAGTACTTC
abundance: -; d_gene: -; v_gene: TRBV6-5; j_gene: TRBJ1-5; CDR3aa: CASRDRQSSNQPQHF; CDR3nt: TGTGCCAGCAGGGACCGACAGTCTAGCAATCAGCCCCAGCATTTT
abundance: few; d_gene: TRBD1; v_gene: TRBV10-3; j_gene: TRBJ1-2; CDR3aa: CAIDRGEGTGYTF; CDR3nt: TGTGCCATCGACAGGGGAGAGGGTACTGGCTACACCTTC
abundance: -; d_gene: -; v_gene: TRBV6-5; j_gene: TRBJ1-1; CDR3aa: CASRDSQGGAFF; CDR3nt: TGTGCCAGCAGGGACTCTCAGGGAGGGGCTTTCTTT
abundance: -; d_gene: -; v_gene: TRBV7-9; j_gene: TRBJ2-3; CDR3aa: CASSSTSHLTDTQYF; CDR3nt: TGTGCCAGCAGCTCGACATCCCATCTCACAGATACGCAGTATTTT
abundance: -; d_gene: TRBD1; v_gene: TRBV27; j_gene: TRBJ1-4; CDR3aa: CASRLAGGGNEKLFF; CDR3nt: TGTGCCAGCAGACTAGCAGGGGGCGGTAATGAAAAACTGTTTTTT
abundance: -; d_gene: -; v_gene: TRBV28; j_gene: TRBJ1-4; CDR3aa: CASKIGRDEKLFF; CDR3nt: TGTGCCAGCAAAATCGGCAGGGATGAAAAACTGTTTTTT
abundance: few; d_gene: -; v_gene: TRBV6-1; j_gene: TRBJ2-7; CDR3aa: CASMELYEQYF; CDR3nt: TGTGCCAGCATGGAGCTCTACGAGCAGTACTTC
abundance: few; d_gene: -; v_gene: TRBV27; j_gene: TRBJ2-3; CDR3aa: CASSFPGADTQYF; CDR3nt: TGTGCCAGCAGTTTCCCAGGGGCAGATACGCAGTATTTT
abundance: -; d_gene: -; v_gene: TRBV18; j_gene: TRBJ1-1; CDR3aa: CASSHDPGEAFF; CDR3nt: TGTGCCAGCTCACACGATCCGGGAGAGGCTTTCTTT
abundance: -; d_gene: -; v_gene: TRBV28; j_gene: TRBJ1-5; CDR3aa: CASSPGQPQHF; CDR3nt: TGTGCCAGCAGCCCCGGTCAGCCCCAGCATTTT
abundance: once; d_gene: TRBD1; v_gene: TRBV19; j_gene: TRBJ1-1; CDR3aa: CASSILPDRPSVTEAFF; CDR3nt: TGTGCCAGTAGTATCCTCCCGGACAGGCCGTCTGTCACTGAAGCTTTCTTT
abundance: -; d_gene: -; v_gene: TRBV11-2; j_gene: TRBJ1-1; CDR3aa: CASSRTVASAFF; CDR3nt: TGTGCCAGCAGCCGGACAGTTGCGAGCGCTTTCTTT
abundance: -; d_gene: TRBD2; v_gene: TRBV11-2; j_gene: TRBJ2-7; CDR3aa: CASSLRLAGGAYEQYF; CDR3nt: TGTGCCAGCAGCTTAAGGCTAGCGGGGGGAGCCTACGAGCAGTACTTC
abundance: -; d_gene: TRBD2; v_gene: TRBV27; j_gene: TRBJ2-7; CDR3aa: CASSLRPGLATEQYF; CDR3nt: TGTGCCAGCAGTTTACGTCCCGGACTAGCGACTGAGCAGTACTTC
abundance: -; d_gene: -; v_gene: TRBV16; j_gene: TRBJ1-5; CDR3aa: CASSQSQDQPQHF; CDR3nt: TGTGCCAGCAGCCAATCGCAGGATCAGCCCCAGCATTTT
abundance: -; d_gene: -; v_gene: TRBV5-1; j_gene: TRBJ2-7; CDR3aa: CASSLYDNPGSYEQYF; CDR3nt: TGCGCCAGCAGCTTATACGACAACCCAGGCTCCTACGAGCAGTACTTC
abundance: -; d_gene: TRBD1; v_gene: TRBV10-3; j_gene: TRBJ2-1; CDR3aa: CAIGTGMNNEQFF; CDR3nt: TGTGCCATCGGGACAGGGATGAACAATGAGCAGTTCTTC
abundance: -; d_gene: -; v_gene: TRBV4-1; j_gene: TRBJ2-3; CDR3aa: CASSPIPSDTDTQYF; CDR3nt: TGCGCCAGCAGCCCGATTCCTAGCGACACAGATACGCAGTATTTT
abundance: -; d_gene: -; v_gene: TRBV5-1; j_gene: TRBJ2-2; CDR3aa: CASSQGFGGTANTGELFF; CDR3nt: TGCGCCAGCAGCCAGGGATTCGGGGGAACTGCGAACACCGGGGAGCTGTTTTTT
abundance: few; d_gene: -; v_gene: TRBV19; j_gene: TRBJ2-7; CDR3aa: CASSRRERYEQYF; CDR3nt: TGTGCCAGTAGTAGAAGGGAGAGGTACGAGCAGTACTTC
abundance: -; d_gene: -; v_gene: TRBV7-9; j_gene: TRBJ2-1; CDR3aa: CASSSVLAAEQFF; CDR3nt: TGTGCCAGCAGCTCGGTACTTGCCGCTGAGCAGTTCTTC
abundance: -; d_gene: -; v_gene: TRBV5-4; j_gene: TRBJ1-1; CDR3aa: CASSLQQGNTEAFF; CDR3nt: TGTGCCAGCAGCTTGCAACAGGGGAACACTGAAGCTTTCTTT
abundance: -; d_gene: TRBD1; v_gene: TRBV9; j_gene: TRBJ1-4; CDR3aa: CASSVVGTGHNEKLFF; CDR3nt: TGTGCCAGCAGCGTAGTGGGGACAGGCCATAATGAAAAACTGTTTTTT
abundance: -; d_gene: -; v_gene: TRBV11-2; j_gene: TRBJ2-5; CDR3aa: CASRLRGVETQYF; CDR3nt: TGTGCCAGCAGACTCAGGGGAGTAGAGACCCAGTACTTC
abundance: -; d_gene: -; v_gene: TRBV2; j_gene: TRBJ1-5; CDR3aa: CASSAQGNQPQHF; CDR3nt: TGTGCCAGCAGTGCTCAGGGGAATCAGCCCCAGCATTTT
abundance: -; d_gene: -; v_gene: TRBV4-1; j_gene: TRBJ2-2; CDR3aa: CASSRRTGELFF; CDR3nt: TGCGCCAGCAGCCGGAGAACCGGGGAGCTGTTTTTT
abundance: -; d_gene: -; v_gene: TRBV29-1; j_gene: TRBJ2-1; CDR3aa: CSPLAGYNEQFF; CDR3nt: TGCAGCCCCTTGGCAGGATACAATGAGCAGTTCTTC
abundance: once; d_gene: -; v_gene: TRBV30; j_gene: TRBJ2-7; CDR3aa: CAWGLRGYEQYF; CDR3nt: TGTGCCTGGGGACTTAGGGGGTACGAGCAGTACTTC
abundance: -; d_gene: -; v_gene: TRBV9; j_gene: TRBJ1-1; CDR3aa: CASSVAGGGTEAFF; CDR3nt: TGTGCCAGCAGCGTAGCTGGGGGGGGGACTGAAGCTTTCTTT
abundance: -; d_gene: -; v_gene: TRBV27; j_gene: TRBJ1-1; CDR3aa: CASSPSWGRDGEAFF; CDR3nt: TGTGCCAGCAGCCCCTCTTGGGGGCGAGACGGTGAAGCTTTCTTT
abundance: -; d_gene: -; v_gene: TRBV19; j_gene: TRBJ1-1; CDR3aa: CASSIDGGGTEAFF; CDR3nt: TGTGCCAGTAGTATAGATGGGGGCGGCACTGAAGCTTTCTTT
abundance: -; d_gene: TRBD1; v_gene: TRBV4-1; j_gene: TRBJ1-1; CDR3aa: CASSQVGQGYTEAFF; CDR3nt: TGCGCCAGCAGCCAAGTAGGACAGGGGTACACTGAAGCTTTCTTT
abundance: -; d_gene: -; v_gene: TRBV30; j_gene: TRBJ1-1; CDR3aa: CAWSQRVGTEAFF; CDR3nt: TGTGCCTGGAGTCAGAGGGTAGGCACTGAAGCTTTCTTT
abundance: -; d_gene: -; v_gene: TRBV30; j_gene: TRBJ1-2; CDR3aa: CAWSVPGQVGGYTF; CDR3nt: TGTGCCTGGAGTGTCCCGGGACAAGTGGGCGGCTACACCTTC
abundance: -; d_gene: -; v_gene: TRBV5-6; j_gene: TRBJ2-1; CDR3aa: CASSLGPGDEQFF; CDR3nt: TGTGCCAGCAGCTTGGGGCCCGGGGATGAGCAGTTCTTC
abundance: -; d_gene: -; v_gene: TRBV4-3; j_gene: TRBJ2-7; CDR3aa: CASSDSIAYEQYF; CDR3nt: TGCGCCAGCAGCGACTCGATAGCGTACGAGCAGTACTTC
abundance: -; d_gene: -; v_gene: TRBV27; j_gene: TRBJ1-5; CDR3aa: CASSYDGSNQPQHF; CDR3nt: TGTGCCAGCAGCTATGACGGGAGCAATCAGCCCCAGCATTTT
abundance: -; d_gene: TRBD2; v_gene: TRBV7-9; j_gene: TRBJ2-3; CDR3aa: CASSFGFGLAEDTQYF; CDR3nt: TGTGCCAGCAGCTTTGGTTTCGGACTAGCGGAAGATACGCAGTATTTT
abundance: -; d_gene: -; v_gene: TRBV4-3; j_gene: TRBJ2-1; CDR3aa: CASSQDPSYNEQFF; CDR3nt: TGCGCCAGCAGCCAAGATCCCAGCTACAATGAGCAGTTCTTC
abundance: -; d_gene: TRBD1; v_gene: TRBV5-6; j_gene: TRBJ1-2; CDR3aa: CASSFSYRGAAYGYTF; CDR3nt: TGTGCCAGCAGCTTTTCTTACAGGGGCGCGGCCTATGGCTACACCTTC